This is a list of T cell receptor beta chains from one sample in a study of blood T cell repertoires in COVID-19. Clones were sequenced by immunoSEQ multiplex PCR, and TCRdb holds only the in-frame ones, with some missing. The profile shows 200,000 to 300,000 clones, roughly 90% of them singletons. Sequencing used PBMCs or T cells enriched from blood (not recorded which). These receptors all stem from a woman in her thirties who had recovered from COVID-19. Both conserved end residues are part of each CDR3. A D gene is named only where the DNA matches it firmly. Size is stated for part of the rows, as once, few or many counts, or as a class when the clone is expanded.

J gene,V gene,clone size,D gene,CDR3 DNA,CDR3 protein
TRBJ1-4,TRBV5-1,NA,TRBD1,TGCGCCAGCGGCGACAGGGGGCTGGCTACTAATGAAAAACTGTTTTTT,CASGDRGLATNEKLFF
TRBJ1-1,TRBV9,NA,NA,TGTGCCAGCACCGACGGTCAGGGGAAAAAAGCTTTCTTT,CASTDGQGKKAFF
TRBJ1-2,TRBV6-6,NA,NA,TGTGCCAGCAGTTCGGACGGGACTAACTATGGCTACACCTTC,CASSSDGTNYGYTF
TRBJ1-2,TRBV6-5,NA,TRBD1,TGTGCCAGCAGTTCGGGAAGGTCGACAGGGAGCAATGGCTACACCTTC,CASSSGRSTGSNGYTF
TRBJ2-3,TRBV5-4,NA,TRBD1,TGTGCCAGCAGCGGTGACAGGGTTGCAGATACGCAGTATTTT,CASSGDRVADTQYF
TRBJ1-1,TRBV3-1/TRBV3-2,NA,NA,TGTGCCAGCAGCCAGGACACAGTGAACACTGAAGCTTTCTTT,CASSQDTVNTEAFF
TRBJ1-1,TRBV30,NA,NA,TGTGCCTGGAGTCCACATGGGGATACTAGTGCTTTCTTT,CAWSPHGDTSAFF
TRBJ1-2,TRBV19,NA,TRBD1,TGTGCCGCCCTTGCCCTAGACCCTCGGACAGGGGGATACGGCTACACCTTC,CAALALDPRTGGYGYTF
TRBJ2-7,TRBV5-1,NA,NA,TGCGCCAGCAGCTTGGAAGCAGGGACCTACGAGCAGTACTTC,CASSLEAGTYEQYF
TRBJ1-6,TRBV7-2,NA,NA,TGTGCCAGCAGCTTACTCCCCGAGGATTCACCCCTCCACTTT,CASSLLPEDSPLHF
TRBJ2-1,TRBV7-3,NA,TRBD2,TGTGCCAGCAGCTTTTCGGCGGGAGGGAAATACAATGAGCAGTTCTTC,CASSFSAGGKYNEQFF
TRBJ2-5,TRBV28,NA,NA,TGTGCCAGCAGGCGCGGCAGGGAAAGACGGGAGACCCAGTACTTC,CASRRGRERRETQYF
TRBJ2-3,TRBV29-1,NA,TRBD1,TGCAGCGTTAACCGCAGGGGGCTCGGCACAGATACGCAGTATTTT,CSVNRRGLGTDTQYF
TRBJ1-1,TRBV29-1,once,NA,TGCAGCGCCGGACAGAACACTGAAGCTTTCTTT,CSAGQNTEAFF
TRBJ1-4,TRBV9,NA,NA,TGTGCCAGCAGCGTAGGTAACAGGGCGTCTAATGAAAAACTGTTTTTT,CASSVGNRASNEKLFF
TRBJ2-1,TRBV5-4,few,NA,TGTGCCAGCAAGCCCGGGACTGCAGGTTACAATGAGCAGTTCTTC,CASKPGTAGYNEQFF
TRBJ2-7,TRBV15,NA,TRBD1,TGTGCCACCAGCAGACCTGGACAGGGGACCTACGAGCAGTACTTC,CATSRPGQGTYEQYF
TRBJ2-3,TRBV5-8,once,NA,TGTGCCAGCAGCTTCACGTACGGGACTAGCACAGATACGCAGTATTTT,CASSFTYGTSTDTQYF
TRBJ2-4,TRBV6-5,NA,NA,TGTGCCAGCAGCCCCTTCTCGGGGGACGTTTCGTACTTC,CASSPFSGDVSYF
TRBJ2-3,TRBV5-1,NA,TRBD2,TGCGCCAGCAGCTCTCTAGCGGGGGGGGATACGCAGTATTTT,CASSSLAGGDTQYF
TRBJ1-6,TRBV28,NA,NA,TGTGCCAGCAGTCGTACAGGGAACAGCTCACCCCTCCACTTT,CASSRTGNSSPLHF
TRBJ1-5,TRBV12-3/TRBV12-4,NA,NA,TGTGCCAGCAGTTTATTAGGGGGTCAGCCCCAGCATTTT,CASSLLGGQPQHF
TRBJ2-2,TRBV7-3,NA,TRBD1,TGTGCCAGCAGCACAGGGGGCGAAGGGGAGCTGTTTTTT,CASSTGGEGELFF
TRBJ2-5,TRBV2,NA,TRBD2,TGTGCCAGCAGTGGGCGGGAGCAAGAGACCCAGTACTTC,CASSGREQETQYF
TRBJ1-6,TRBV2,NA,NA,TGTGCCAGCAGTCTTCAGGGTTTATTTGCGGAGTCCTATAATTCACCCCTCCACTTT,CASSLQGLFAESYNSPLHF
TRBJ2-3,TRBV11-2,NA,NA,TGTGCCAGCAGCTCGTCTGGACAGTTGTACACAGATACGCAGTATTTT,CASSSSGQLYTDTQYF
TRBJ1-5,TRBV7-9,NA,NA,TGTGCCAGCAGCTTAGCGGCTGACAATGGGCCCCAGCATTTT,CASSLAADNGPQHF
TRBJ1-3,TRBV5-1,NA,NA,TGCGCCAGCAGCTTGGAGGCAGGCTCTGGAAACACCATATATTTT,CASSLEAGSGNTIYF
TRBJ1-3,TRBV28,NA,NA,TGTGCCAGCAGTTTTGGGGAGCTGACTGGAAACACCATATATTTT,CASSFGELTGNTIYF
TRBJ2-1,TRBV4-2,NA,NA,TGTGCCAGCAGCCAAGAAAGACAGTACAATGAGCAGTTCTTC,CASSQERQYNEQFF
TRBJ2-2,TRBV5-1,once,NA,TGCGCCAGCAGCTTGGGACAAACGAACACCGGGGAGCTGTTTTTT,CASSLGQTNTGELFF
TRBJ2-1,TRBV7-2,NA,TRBD2,TGTGCCAGCAGATCTGGACTAGCGGACTACAATGAGCAGTTCTTC,CASRSGLADYNEQFF
TRBJ2-1,TRBV11-3,NA,NA,TGTGCCAGCAGCTCCCGGGACTCCGGGGCAAGCTCCTACAATGAGCAGTTCTTC,CASSSRDSGASSYNEQFF
TRBJ2-1,TRBV11-2,NA,NA,TGTGCCAGCAGCCCACGGGGGACAGCCTACAATGAGCAGTTCTTC,CASSPRGTAYNEQFF
TRBJ1-1,TRBV13,once,NA,TGTGCCAGCAGCCCTTTATTAGGAGCTACGAATGAAGCTTTCTTT,CASSPLLGATNEAFF
TRBJ1-2,TRBV28,NA,TRBD1,TGTGCCAGCAGTTTAAAGGGGGCCTATGGCTACACCTTC,CASSLKGAYGYTF
TRBJ2-7,TRBV30,NA,TRBD2,TGTGCCTGGAGTGTACTAGCGGGAGCATACGAGCAGTACTTC,CAWSVLAGAYEQYF
TRBJ2-1,TRBV7-2,once,TRBD2,TGTGCCAGCAACCTAGGGAGGCGGGAGTCGGTTGAGCAGTTCTTC,CASNLGRRESVEQFF
TRBJ1-2,TRBV10-3,NA,NA,TGTGCCATCAGTGAGTCGAGAGTTGAGGGTGGGGATGGCTACACCTTC,CAISESRVEGGDGYTF
TRBJ1-1,TRBV19,NA,NA,TGTGCCAGTAGGCGAGGATTCGACCACACTGAAGCTTTCTTT,CASRRGFDHTEAFF
TRBJ2-7,TRBV7-2,NA,NA,TGTGCCAGCAGCTTAGGGGTGACTGGAGTCTACGAGCAGTACTTC,CASSLGVTGVYEQYF
TRBJ1-2,TRBV7-2,NA,NA,TGTGCCAGCAGCTTAGGGCGCAGGGCCTATGGCTACACCTTC,CASSLGRRAYGYTF
TRBJ1-1,TRBV28,NA,NA,TGTGCCAGCAGTCCTCGGGGGAGGACTGAAGCTTTCTTT,CASSPRGRTEAFF
TRBJ2-7,TRBV27,NA,TRBD2,TGTGCCAGCAGTTTTAGCGGGAGAGCCTACGAGCAGTACTTC,CASSFSGRAYEQYF
TRBJ2-5,TRBV11-2,NA,TRBD2,TGTGCCAGCAGCTTTGGGGAGCGGGAGGGGACCCAGTACTTC,CASSFGEREGTQYF
TRBJ1-2,TRBV7-9,NA,TRBD1,TGTGCCAGCAGCTTAGCGAGGATTACAGGGGATAACTATGGCTACACCTTC,CASSLARITGDNYGYTF
TRBJ2-7,TRBV7-6,NA,TRBD1,TGTGCCAGCAGCCAGACAGGGAACTACGAGCAGTACTTC,CASSQTGNYEQYF
TRBJ2-1,TRBV27,NA,NA,TGTGCCAGCGCCGGTAGTAGCGGTTACAATGAGCAGTTCTTC,CASAGSSGYNEQFF
TRBJ1-1,TRBV7-2,once,NA,TGTGCCAGCAGGATTGTAGTGAACACTGAAGCTTTCTTT,CASRIVVNTEAFF
TRBJ2-1,TRBV7-9,NA,TRBD2,TGTGCCAGCAGCTTTACTAGCGGGAGTCCCAATGAGCAGTTCTTC,CASSFTSGSPNEQFF
TRBJ1-2,TRBV11-2,NA,NA,TGTGCCAGCAGCTCAGAGAGATCTACAGCAGGCGGCTACACCTTC,CASSSERSTAGGYTF